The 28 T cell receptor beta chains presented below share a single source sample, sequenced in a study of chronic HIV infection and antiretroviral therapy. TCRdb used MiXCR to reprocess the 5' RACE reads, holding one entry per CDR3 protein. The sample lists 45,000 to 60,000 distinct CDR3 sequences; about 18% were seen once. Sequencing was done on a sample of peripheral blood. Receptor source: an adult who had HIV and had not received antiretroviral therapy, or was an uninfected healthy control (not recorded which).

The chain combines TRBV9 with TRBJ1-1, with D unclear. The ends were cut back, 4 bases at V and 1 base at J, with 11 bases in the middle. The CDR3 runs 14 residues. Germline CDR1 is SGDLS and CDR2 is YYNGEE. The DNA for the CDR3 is TGTGCCAGCAGCATATCCCCCGGGAACACTGAAGCTTTCTTT. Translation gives CASSISPGNTEAFF.

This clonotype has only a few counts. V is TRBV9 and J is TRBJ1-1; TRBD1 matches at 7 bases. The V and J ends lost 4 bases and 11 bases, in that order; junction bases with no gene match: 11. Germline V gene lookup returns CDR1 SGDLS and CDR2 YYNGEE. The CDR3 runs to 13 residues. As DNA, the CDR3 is TGTGCCAGCAGCTCCACCTGGCAGGGGGTGGCTTTCTTT. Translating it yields CASSSTWQGVAFF.

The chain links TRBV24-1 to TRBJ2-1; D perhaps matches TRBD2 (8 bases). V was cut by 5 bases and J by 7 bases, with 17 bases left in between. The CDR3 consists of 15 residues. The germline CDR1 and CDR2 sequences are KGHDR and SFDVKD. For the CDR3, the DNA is TGTGCCACCAGTGCCGGGAGGGGGCGTAGAAATGAGCAGTTCTTC. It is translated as CATSAGRGRRNEQFF.

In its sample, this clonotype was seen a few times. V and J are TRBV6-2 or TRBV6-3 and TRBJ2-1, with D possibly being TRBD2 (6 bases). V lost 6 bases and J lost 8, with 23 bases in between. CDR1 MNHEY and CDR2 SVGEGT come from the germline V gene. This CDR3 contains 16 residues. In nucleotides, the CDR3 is TGTGCCAGCAGCTCACTAGCCGCCATCCCGGGGCATGAGCAGTTCTTC. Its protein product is CASSSLAAIPGHEQFF.

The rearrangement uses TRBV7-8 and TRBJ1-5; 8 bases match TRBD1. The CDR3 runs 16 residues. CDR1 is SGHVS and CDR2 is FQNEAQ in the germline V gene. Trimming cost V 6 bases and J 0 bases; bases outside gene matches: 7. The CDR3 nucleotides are TGTGCCAGCAGACGAGACAGGGGATATAGCAATCAGCCCCAGCATTTT. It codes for CASRRDRGYSNQPQHF.

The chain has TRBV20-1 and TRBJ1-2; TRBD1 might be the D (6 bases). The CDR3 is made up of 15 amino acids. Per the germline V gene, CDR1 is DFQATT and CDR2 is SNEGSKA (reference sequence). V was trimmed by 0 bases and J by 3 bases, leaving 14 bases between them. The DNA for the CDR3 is TGCAGTGCTAGAGATCGGAGGGGGGCGGACTATGGCTACACCTTC. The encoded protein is CSARDRRGADYGYTF.

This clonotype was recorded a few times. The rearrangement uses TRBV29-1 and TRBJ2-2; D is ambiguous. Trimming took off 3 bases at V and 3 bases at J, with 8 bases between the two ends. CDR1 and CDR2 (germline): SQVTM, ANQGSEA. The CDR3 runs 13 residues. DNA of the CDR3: TGCAGCGTTGAGCCCAAATACACCGGGGAGCTGTTTTTT. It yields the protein CSVEPKYTGELFF.

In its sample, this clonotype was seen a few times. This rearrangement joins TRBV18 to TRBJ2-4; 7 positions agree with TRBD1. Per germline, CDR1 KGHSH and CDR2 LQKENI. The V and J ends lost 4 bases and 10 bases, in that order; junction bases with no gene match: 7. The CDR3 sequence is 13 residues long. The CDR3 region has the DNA TGTGCCAGCTCACTGGACAGGAAAGATATTCAGTACTTC. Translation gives CASSLDRKDIQYF. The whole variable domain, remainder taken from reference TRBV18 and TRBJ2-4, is NAGVMQNPRHLVRRRGQEARLRCSPMKGHSHVYWYRQLPEEGLKFMVYLQKENIIDESGMPKERFSAEFPKEGPSILRIQQVVRGDSAAYFCASSLDRKDIQYFGAGTRLSVL.

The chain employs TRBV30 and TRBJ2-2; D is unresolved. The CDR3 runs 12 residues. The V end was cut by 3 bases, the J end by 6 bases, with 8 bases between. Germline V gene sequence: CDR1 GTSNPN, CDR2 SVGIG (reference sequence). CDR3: CAWSAPPGELFF. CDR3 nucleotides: TGTGCCTGGAGCGCCCCCCCCGGGGAGCTGTTTTTT. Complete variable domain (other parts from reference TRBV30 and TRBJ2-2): SQTIHQWPATLVQPVGSPLSLECTVEGTSNPNLYWYRQAAGRGLQLLFYSVGIGQISSEVPQNLSASRPQDRQFILSSKKLLLSDSGFYLCAWSAPPGELFFGEGSRLTVL.

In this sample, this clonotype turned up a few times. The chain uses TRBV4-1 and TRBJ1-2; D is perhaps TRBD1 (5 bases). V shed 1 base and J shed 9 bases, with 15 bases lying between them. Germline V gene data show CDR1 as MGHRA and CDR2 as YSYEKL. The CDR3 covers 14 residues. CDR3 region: CASSQGREVWRYTF. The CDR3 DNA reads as TGCGCCAGCAGCCAAGGCAGGGAAGTTTGGCGCTACACCTTC.

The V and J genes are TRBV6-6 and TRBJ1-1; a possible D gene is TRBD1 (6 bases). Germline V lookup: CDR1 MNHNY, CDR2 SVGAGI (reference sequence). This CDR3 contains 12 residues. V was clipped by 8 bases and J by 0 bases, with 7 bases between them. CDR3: CASRDMNTEAFF. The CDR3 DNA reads TGTGCCAGCCGGGACATGAACACTGAAGCTTTCTTT.

The CDR3 coding sequence is TGTGCCAGCAGCTTACGAGGGAGATTCGACAATGAGCAGTTCTTC. It encodes CASSLRGRFDNEQFF. The J gene is TRBJ2-1, the V gene TRBV13, with D perhaps TRBD2 (5 bases). Trimming took off 2 bases at V and 5 bases at J, with 13 bases between the two ends. Germline V gene lookup returns CDR1 PRHDT and CDR2 FYEKMQ (reference sequence). This CDR3 contains 15 residues. Full variable domain (missing parts from reference TRBV13 and TRBJ2-1): AAGVIQSPRHLIKEKRETATLKCYPIPRHDTVYWYQQGPGQDPQFLISFYEKMQSDKGSIPDRFSAQQFSDYHSELNMSSLELGDSALYFCASSLRGRFDNEQFFGPGTRLTVL.

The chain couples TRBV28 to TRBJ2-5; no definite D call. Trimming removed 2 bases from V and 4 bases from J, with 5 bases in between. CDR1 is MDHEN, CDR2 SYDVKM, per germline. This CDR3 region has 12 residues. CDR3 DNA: TGTGCCAGCAGTTTAAATGGAGAGACCCAGTACTTC. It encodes CASSLNGETQYF.

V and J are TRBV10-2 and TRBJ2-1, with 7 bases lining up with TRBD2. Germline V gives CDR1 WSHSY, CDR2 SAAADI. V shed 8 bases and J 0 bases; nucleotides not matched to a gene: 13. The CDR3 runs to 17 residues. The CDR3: CASGGTTPNGSYNEQFF. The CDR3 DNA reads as TGCGCCAGCGGCGGGACTACCCCTAACGGCTCCTACAATGAGCAGTTCTTC.

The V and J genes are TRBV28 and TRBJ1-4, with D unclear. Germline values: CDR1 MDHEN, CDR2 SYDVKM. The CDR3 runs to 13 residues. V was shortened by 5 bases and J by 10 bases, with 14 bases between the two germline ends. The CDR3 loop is CASSLNSIGKLFF. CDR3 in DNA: TGTGCCAGCAGTCTAAATTCAATAGGAAAACTGTTTTTT.

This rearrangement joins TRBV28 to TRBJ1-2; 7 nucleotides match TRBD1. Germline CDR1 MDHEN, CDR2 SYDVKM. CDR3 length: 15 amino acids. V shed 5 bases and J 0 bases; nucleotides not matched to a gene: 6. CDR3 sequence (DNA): TGTGCCAGCAGTACTAGGACAGGAACTAACTATGGCTACACCTTC. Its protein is CASSTRTGTNYGYTF.

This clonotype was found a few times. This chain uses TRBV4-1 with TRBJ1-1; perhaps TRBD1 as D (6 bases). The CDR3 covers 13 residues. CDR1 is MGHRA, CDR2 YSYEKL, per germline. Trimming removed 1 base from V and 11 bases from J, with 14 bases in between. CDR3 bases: TGCGCCAGCAGCCAAGCGGGCAGGGGTGAGGCTTTCTTT. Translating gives CASSQAGRGEAFF.

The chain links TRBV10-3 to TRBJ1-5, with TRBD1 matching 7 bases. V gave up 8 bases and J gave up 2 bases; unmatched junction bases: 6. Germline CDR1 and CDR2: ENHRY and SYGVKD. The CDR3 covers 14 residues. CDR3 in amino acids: CAIDRQGGNQPQHF. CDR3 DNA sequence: TGTGCCATCGACCGACAGGGAGGCAATCAGCCCCAGCATTTT.

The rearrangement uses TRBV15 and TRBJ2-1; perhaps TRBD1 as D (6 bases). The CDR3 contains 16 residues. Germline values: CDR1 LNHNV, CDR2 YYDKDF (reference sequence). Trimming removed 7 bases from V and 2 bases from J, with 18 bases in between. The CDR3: CATNSATGRTYNEQFF. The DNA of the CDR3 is TGTGCCACCAACTCCGCTACAGGGCGCACCTACAATGAGCAGTTCTTC.

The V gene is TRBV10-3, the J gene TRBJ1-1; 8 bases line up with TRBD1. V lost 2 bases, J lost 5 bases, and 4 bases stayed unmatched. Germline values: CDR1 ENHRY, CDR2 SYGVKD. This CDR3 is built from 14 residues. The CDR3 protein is CAISERTGWTEAFF. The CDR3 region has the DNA TGTGCCATCAGTGAGAGGACAGGGTGGACTGAAGCTTTCTTT.

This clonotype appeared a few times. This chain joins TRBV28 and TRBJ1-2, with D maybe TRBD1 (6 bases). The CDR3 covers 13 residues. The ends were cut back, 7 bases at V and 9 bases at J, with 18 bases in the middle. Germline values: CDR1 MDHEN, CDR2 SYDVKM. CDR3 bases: TGTGCCAGCACCACCGACAGGAGGATTAGCTACACCTTC. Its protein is CASTTDRRISYTF.

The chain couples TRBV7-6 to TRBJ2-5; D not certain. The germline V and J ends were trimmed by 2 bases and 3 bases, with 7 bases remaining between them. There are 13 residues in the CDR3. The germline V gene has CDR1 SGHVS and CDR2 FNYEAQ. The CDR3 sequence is CASSLQLKETQYF. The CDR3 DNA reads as TGTGCCAGCAGCTTACAGCTAAAAGAGACCCAGTACTTC.

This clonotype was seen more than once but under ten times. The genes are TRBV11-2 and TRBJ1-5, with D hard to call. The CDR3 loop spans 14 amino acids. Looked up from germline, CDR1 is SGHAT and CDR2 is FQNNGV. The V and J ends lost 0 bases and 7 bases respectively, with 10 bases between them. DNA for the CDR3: TGTGCCAGCAGCTTAGATAGGGTAGGGCAGCCCCAGCATTTT. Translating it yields CASSLDRVGQPQHF.

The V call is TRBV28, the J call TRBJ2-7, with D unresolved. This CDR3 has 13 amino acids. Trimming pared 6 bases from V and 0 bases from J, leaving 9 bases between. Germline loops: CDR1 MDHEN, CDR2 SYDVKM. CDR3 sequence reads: CASRGASSYEQYF. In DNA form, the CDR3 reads TGTGCCAGCAGAGGCGCCAGCTCCTACGAGCAGTACTTC.

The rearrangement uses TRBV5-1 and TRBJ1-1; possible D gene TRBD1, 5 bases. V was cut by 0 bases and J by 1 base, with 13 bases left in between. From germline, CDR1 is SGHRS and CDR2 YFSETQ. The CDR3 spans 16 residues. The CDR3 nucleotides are TGCGCCAGCAGCTTGGTTTCGGGGCGGGGGAACACTGAAGCTTTCTTT. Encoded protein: CASSLVSGRGNTEAFF.

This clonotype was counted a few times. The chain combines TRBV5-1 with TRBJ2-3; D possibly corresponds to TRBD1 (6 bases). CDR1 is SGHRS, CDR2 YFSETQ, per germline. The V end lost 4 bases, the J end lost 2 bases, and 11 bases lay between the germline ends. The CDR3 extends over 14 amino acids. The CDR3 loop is CASSPTGFTDTQYF. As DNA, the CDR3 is TGCGCCAGCAGCCCAACAGGGTTCACAGATACGCAGTATTTT.

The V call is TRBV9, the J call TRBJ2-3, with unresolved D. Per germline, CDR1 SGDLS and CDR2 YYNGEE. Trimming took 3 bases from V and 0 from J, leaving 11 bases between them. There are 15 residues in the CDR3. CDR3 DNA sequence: TGTGCCAGCAGCGCGGTGGCCGGGAGCACAGATACGCAGTATTTT. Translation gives CASSAVAGSTDTQYF.

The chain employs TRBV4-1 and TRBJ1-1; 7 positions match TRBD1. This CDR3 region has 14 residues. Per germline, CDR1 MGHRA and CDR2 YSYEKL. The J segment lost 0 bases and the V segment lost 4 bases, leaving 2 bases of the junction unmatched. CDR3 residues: CASSLTGVNTEAFF. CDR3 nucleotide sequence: TGCGCCAGCAGCCTAACAGGGGTGAACACTGAAGCTTTCTTT.